This TCR beta chain was sequenced for a study of blood T cell repertoires in COVID-19 (dated by TCRdb to about 2020). Background for the entire study: Samples from collaborators originated in the United States, Italy and Spain and spanned both the acute and convalescent phases of COVID-19. The prospective study material was composed of cDNA or gDNA derived from T cells, B-cell-depleted T cells, or PBMCs. Deeply sampled blood TCRbeta repertoires from subjects exposed to, actively infected with, or recovered from COVID-19 were included in the dataset. A freely available public database, intended as a resource for researchers studying the immune response to SARS-CoV-2, is where the repertoires were released. The samples were drawn from two sources: the first 160 participants of the ongoing ImmuneRACE study, and 1,000 to 1,500 subjects contributed by 6 global collaborators. Sample metadata almost always included a de-identified subject ID, COVID-19 status, age in years and sex. HLA class I and class II types, where available, came from metadata supplied by the sample provider rather than from assay-based typing. General study outcomes and caveats: Clinical and demographic metadata were provided uncurated, with the amount varying by source and participant.

The sample holds one count of this clone. Its antigen is unknown. No clone much larger than this one lies a single base away; base qualities are absent. TCRbeta CDR3 regions were amplified from genomic DNA by means of the immunoSEQ Assay, a bias-controlled multiplex PCR. The authors' pipeline ran thus. Nucleated cell counts per sample were estimated from amplification of reference gene primers within the assay. To quantify the absolute abundance of each unique TCRbeta CDR3 rearrangement, sequence reads were collapsed and filtered. For each sample, productive Simpson clonality was calculated as the square root of Simpson's diversity index across productive rearrangements. The table was pulled from immuneACCESS by TCRdb, which kept in-frame rearrangements only. Such tables lose some clones; where checked, under half of the loss comes from unresolved V genes, and the rest has no known cause. The V and J calls and clone size were taken over from that table, and D and trimming were inferred from the DNA. In this sample the table shows roughly 100,000 clones, approximately 92% of which occur a single time. The top ten constitute 1.5% to 2% of the sample.

One collaborating source in Seattle enrolled patients while the patients were actively infected and followed the patients over time throughout the course of disease. Whole blood was collected in K2EDTA tubes by collaborating institutions according to the institutions' own protocols. For TCRbeta analysis, collaborators shipped samples in one of three forms: frozen whole blood, isolated PBMCs, or DNA extracted from either of those sample types. V and J lose 5 bases and 7 bases, and a span of 15 bases separates them. The CDR3 covers 13 residues, taking in both the cysteine and the phenylalanine. CDR3 DNA only is kept here, 39 bases in frame from base 1. Reading the germline V gene gives CDR1 MNHEY and CDR2 SVGAGI.

The receptor comes from a woman aged 45-59 years with COVID-19, enrolled during active disease. This sequence uses TRBV6-5 and TRBJ2-7, with the D gene call left open. The sequenced sample consisted of peripheral blood. CDR3 protein: CASSNKERGEQYF. The DNA is TGTGCCAGCAGTAATAAAGAGCGTGGGGAGCAGTACTTC.